Below are 28 T cell receptor beta chains sequenced from a single sample in a study of T cells after posttransplantation cyclophosphamide. Clones were sequenced by immunoSEQ multiplex PCR, and TCRdb holds only the in-frame ones, with some missing. Among about 52,000 clones, around 94% were seen once, and the ten largest hold about 3.1%. The material sequenced was PBMCs. The receptors here all came from a woman in her 30s in good health and a related stem cell transplant donor.

The rearrangement joins TRBV21-1 to TRBJ2-4; the table names TRBD2, a call not compared with the DNA. TRBV21-1 is a listed pseudogene. This CDR3 is 15 amino acids long. The CDR3 sequence: CASSKACGTKNIQYF. CDR3 nucleotide sequence: TGTGCCAGCAGCAAAGCGTGCGGGACCAAAAACATTCAGTACTTC.

The chain couples TRBV6-5 to TRBJ1-2, with a tentative D call TRBD1 (5 bases). The CDR3 loop spans 13 amino acids. Trimming took off 2 bases at V and 3 bases at J, with 7 bases between the two ends. Germline loops: CDR1 MNHEY, CDR2 SVGAGI. CDR3 sequence: CASSYDSYYGYTF. CDR3 bases: TGTGCCAGCAGTTACGACAGCTACTATGGCTACACCTTC.

This rearrangement joins TRBV29-1 to TRBJ2-7; 13 bases line up with TRBD2. The CDR3 covers 13 residues. In germline, CDR1 is SQVTM, CDR2 ANQGSEA. J gave up 6 bases and V 4 bases, and 3 bases lay outside the gene matches. In nucleotides, the CDR3 is TGCAGCGTTGCTACTAGCGGGGGGGGCGAGCAGTACTTC. Its protein is CSVATSGGGEQYF.

The chain has TRBV29-1 and TRBJ2-3; 8 bases map to TRBD2. Germline-derived CDR1 and CDR2 are SQVTM and ANQGSEA. J lost 0 bases, V lost 5 bases, and 4 bases had no gene match. CDR3 length equals 14 residues. CDR3 in amino acids: CSVPSGGSTDTQYF. The CDR3 nucleotides are TGCAGCGTTCCCAGCGGGGGAAGCACAGATACGCAGTATTTT.

The rearrangement links TRBV29-1 to TRBJ2-5, with D unresolved. V was shortened by 7 bases and J by 4 bases, with 16 bases between the two germline ends. Germline V gives CDR1 SQVTM, CDR2 ANQGSEA. The CDR3 is made up of 13 amino acids. The CDR3 here is CSAAIQRRETQYF. CDR3 nucleotide sequence: TGCAGCGCCGCCATCCAGAGGCGAGAGACCCAGTACTTC.

The V gene is TRBV6-4, the J gene TRBJ2-3; 8 bases match TRBD2. Germline CDR1 and CDR2: MRHNA and SNTAGT. With V trimmed by 0 bases and J by 6 bases, 5 bases remained unmatched. The CDR3 runs 15 residues. CDR3: CASSDSGGGLDTQYF. As DNA, the CDR3 is TGTGCCAGCAGTGACTCCGGGGGGGGCCTGGATACGCAGTATTTT.

The J gene is TRBJ2-5, the V gene TRBV5-1; D not certain. V shed 2 bases and J shed 3 bases, with 8 bases lying between them. The CDR3 contains 13 residues. Per germline, CDR1 SGHRS and CDR2 YFSETQ. CDR3: CASSLWAKETQYF. The CDR3 DNA sequence: TGCGCCAGCAGCTTATGGGCAAAAGAGACCCAGTACTTC.

The J gene is TRBJ1-1, the V gene TRBV12-2; the table's D gene call, TRBD1, was not cross checked with the DNA. TRBV12-2 corresponds to a pseudogene. This CDR3 spans 17 amino acids. CDR3 bases: TGTGCAAGTCGTTACTGCATCCTGGGACAGGGGTACACTGAAGCTTTCTTT. Residues: CASRYCILGQGYTEAFF.

V usage is TRBV7-9 and J usage is TRBJ2-3; 13 nucleotides align to TRBD2. Trimming cost V 5 bases and J 0 bases; bases outside gene matches: 8. CDR1 is SEHNR and CDR2 is FQNEAQ in the germline V gene (reference sequence). This CDR3 has 18 residues. The CDR3 nucleotides read TGTGCCAGCAGCCGCGGACTAGCGGGGGAGCTTAGCACAGATACGCAGTATTTT. This gives the protein CASSRGLAGELSTDTQYF.

The gene calls are TRBV27 and TRBJ2-5; no clear D. The DNA end favors TRBJ2-7, so the J call may be wrong. CDR1 MNHEY and CDR2 SMNVEV come from the germline V gene (reference sequence). CDR3 length: 14 amino acids. The CDR3 reads CASSLSVTTYEQYF. As DNA, the CDR3 is TGTGCCAGCAGTTTATCGGTCACTACCTACGAGCAGTACTTC.

The rearrangement links TRBV7-3 to TRBJ1-1; unclear D gene. CDR1 SGHTA and CDR2 FQGTGA come from the germline V gene. Trimming removed 5 bases from V and 0 bases from J, with 10 bases in between. The CDR3 has 14 residues. In DNA form, the CDR3 reads TGTGCCAGCAGCCCTTCCCCCTTGAACACTGAAGCTTTCTTT. It translates to CASSPSPLNTEAFF. Filled out from reference TRBV7-3 and TRBJ1-1, the complete variable domain reads GAGVSQTPSNKVTEKGKYVELRCDPISGHTALYWYRQSLGQGPEFLIYFQGTGAADDSGLPNDRFFAVRPEGSVSTLKIQRTERGDSAVYLCASSPSPLNTEAFFGQGTRLTVV.

The gene calls are TRBV5-1 and TRBJ2-7, with a tentative D call TRBD2 (6 bases). CDR1 and CDR2 from the germline V gene are SGHRS and YFSETQ. The CDR3 sequence is 15 residues long. Between the trimmed V and J ends, which lost 4 bases and 4 bases, there was a span of 18 bases. Here the CDR3 reads CASSPVPGAHYEQYF. The CDR3 nucleotides read TGCGCCAGCAGCCCCGTTCCGGGAGCGCATTACGAGCAGTACTTC.

The chain links TRBV6-1 to TRBJ2-3; 7 bases fit TRBD2. V lost 0 bases and J lost 1; bases outside the gene matches: 7. The CDR3 is 17 residues long. Germline assignment: CDR1 MNHNS and CDR2 SASEGT. The CDR3 here is CASSEARWLAGTDTQYF. In DNA, the CDR3 is TGTGCCAGCAGTGAAGCGCGGTGGCTAGCGGGCACAGATACGCAGTATTTT.

This chain uses TRBV11-3 with TRBJ1-5; D perhaps matches TRBD1 (5 bases). The CDR3 is made up of 16 amino acids. Trimming removed 5 bases from V and 5 bases from J, with 19 bases in between. The germline gives CDR1 SGHNT, CDR2 YENEEA. The CDR3 DNA sequence: TGTGCCAGCAGCACCACCAAGCACAGGCGATATCAGCCCCAGCATTTT. Its protein product is CASSTTKHRRYQPQHF.

This chain uses TRBV5-1 with TRBJ1-1, with 7 bases identical to TRBD1. Germline V CDR1 and CDR2: SGHRS, YFSETQ. Trimming took 0 bases from V and 5 from J; bases not matched to a gene: 13. CDR3 length: 17 amino acids. CDR3 sequence (DNA): TGCGCCAGCAGCTTGGCCGTTGGGACAGTGATAAATACTGAAGCTTTCTTT. Translation: CASSLAVGTVINTEAFF. The entire variable domain, with the rest obtained from reference TRBV5-1 and TRBJ1-1, is as follows: KAGVTQTPRYLIKTRGQQVTLSCSPISGHRSVSWYQQTPGQGLQFLFEYFSETQRNKGNFPGRFSGRQFSNSRSEMNVSTLELGDSALYLCASSLAVGTVINTEAFFGQGTRLTVV.

This clone has just one count. Other nucleotide sequences from this sample produce the same CDR3. This chain joins TRBV5-1 and TRBJ2-1; perhaps TRBD1 as D (7 bases). The germline CDR1 and CDR2 sequences are SGHRS and YFSETQ. The ends were cut back, 0 bases at V and 6 bases at J, with 10 bases in the middle. The CDR3 has 14 residues. CDR3 loop: CASSLGQGGNEQFF. The CDR3 DNA reads TGCGCCAGCAGCTTGGGGCAGGGGGGCAATGAGCAGTTCTTC. Based on the CDR3 plus reference TRBV5-1 and TRBJ2-1, the full variable domain is KAGVTQTPRYLIKTRGQQVTLSCSPISGHRSVSWYQQTPGQGLQFLFEYFSETQRNKGNFPGRFSGRQFSNSRSEMNVSTLELGDSALYLCASSLGQGGNEQFFGPGTRLTVL.

The chain uses TRBV5-5 and TRBJ2-3, with TRBD1 identical over 8 bases. Germline CDR1 and CDR2: SGHKS and YYEKEE (reference sequence). This CDR3 region has 15 residues. V was clipped by 6 bases and J by 0 bases; unmatched bases: 6. CDR3 sequence reads: CASTRQGLSTDTQYF. Written as DNA, the CDR3 is TGTGCCAGCACGCGACAGGGGCTGAGCACAGATACGCAGTATTTT. Combining the CDR3 with reference TRBV5-5 and TRBJ2-3 gives the whole variable domain DAGVTQSPTHLIKTRGQQVTLRCSPISGHKSVSWYQQVLGQGPQFIFQYYEKEERGRGNFPDRFSARQFPNYSSELNVNALLLGDSALYLCASTRQGLSTDTQYFGPGTRLTVL.

The gene calls are TRBV29-1 and TRBJ2-7; D possibly corresponds to TRBD1 (6 bases). The CDR3 loop spans 14 amino acids. The germline V gene encodes CDR1 SQVTM and CDR2 ANQGSEA. The germline V and J ends were trimmed by 4 bases and 2 bases, with 15 bases remaining between them. CDR3 in amino acids: CSVAKVQGTYEQYF. CDR3 bases: TGCAGCGTTGCCAAAGTACAGGGCACCTACGAGCAGTACTTC.

The rearrangement uses TRBV6-5 and TRBJ1-1; a possible D gene is TRBD1 (6 bases). There are 16 residues in the CDR3. V lost 2 bases to trimming and J lost 0 bases, with 13 bases between them. CDR1 is MNHEY and CDR2 is SVGAGI in the germline V gene. The CDR3 sequence: CASSYGRGGLNTEAFF. The CDR3 DNA reads TGTGCCAGCAGTTACGGGAGGGGGGGGTTGAACACTGAAGCTTTCTTT.

The rearrangement uses TRBV7-2 and TRBJ1-1, with D perhaps TRBD1 (6 bases). Trimming left V 5 bases short and J 11 bases short, with 18 bases between. Per the germline V gene, CDR1 is SGHTA and CDR2 is FQGNSA. This CDR3 has 13 residues. Here the CDR3 reads CASSRDRTQGAFF. DNA of the CDR3: TGTGCCAGCAGCCGCGACAGAACCCAGGGGGCTTTCTTT.

The chain employs TRBV5-1 and TRBJ2-2; D perhaps matches TRBD1 (6 bases). CDR3 length: 15 amino acids. The germline V gene encodes CDR1 SGHRS and CDR2 YFSETQ. Trimming left V 0 bases short and J 6 bases short, with 12 bases between. The CDR3 sequence: CASSLEGHKSGELFF. In DNA form, the CDR3 reads TGCGCCAGCAGCTTGGAGGGACACAAATCCGGGGAGCTGTTTTTT.

This sequence joins TRBV2 and TRBJ1-2, with 7 bases aligning to TRBD1. Germline V gene lookup returns CDR1 SNHLY and CDR2 FYNNEI. The trim removed 5 bases at V and 7 bases at J, leaving 13 bases unmatched. The CDR3 consists of 15 residues. CDR3 nucleotides: TGTGCCAGCAGTCCGGGACAGCCAGGGGGTGTTGGCTACACCTTC. Its protein product is CASSPGQPGGVGYTF.

As DNA, the CDR3 is TGTGCCAGCAGCGGGGACAGGGCATTGAACATTCAGTACTTC. Translated: CASSGDRALNIQYF. The genes are TRBV11-1 and TRBJ2-4, with 9 nucleotides matching TRBD1. Unmatched junction bases numbered 6, after V lost 5 bases and J lost 7 bases. This CDR3 comprises 14 residues. Per the germline V gene, CDR1 is SGHAT and CDR2 is FQDESV (reference sequence). The variable domain in full, with the rest retrieved from reference TRBV11-1 and TRBJ2-4, is EAEVAQSPRYKITEKSQAVAFWCDPISGHATLYWYRQILGQGPELLVQFQDESVVDDSQLPKDRFSAERLKGVDSTLKIQPAELGDSAMYLCASSGDRALNIQYFGAGTRLSVL.

This chain joins TRBV6-6 and TRBJ1-3, with no clear D. V was pared by 5 bases and J by 0 bases, with 14 bases between. The CDR3 loop spans 16 amino acids. Germline V gives CDR1 MNHNY, CDR2 SVGAGI (reference sequence). For the CDR3, the DNA is TGTGCCAGCAGTACTACGAGGGCCCCCTCTGGAAACACCATATATTTT. Translated: CASSTTRAPSGNTIYF.

The chain carries TRBV5-1 and TRBJ2-5; TRBD2 agrees at 7 bases. After removal of 2 bases from V and 2 bases from J, the junction contained 6 bases not matched to a gene. This CDR3 comprises 15 residues. Per germline, CDR1 SGHRS and CDR2 YFSETQ. The CDR3 reads CASSLYPGLQETQYF. The CDR3 DNA is TGCGCCAGCAGCTTATACCCGGGACTACAAGAGACCCAGTACTTC.

The chain couples TRBV27 to TRBJ1-6; TRBD1 might be the D (5 bases). V was pared by 3 bases and J by 7 bases, with 7 bases between. Germline CDR1 is MNHEY and CDR2 is SMNVEV (reference sequence). CDR3 length equals 13 residues. The CDR3 protein is CASSLTENSPLHF. CDR3 nucleotides: TGTGCCAGCAGTTTGACAGAGAATTCACCCCTCCACTTT.

The chain recombines TRBV6-6 with TRBJ2-7; 13 nucleotides line up with TRBD2. This CDR3 spans 16 amino acids. Germline trimming cut 6 bases from V and 4 bases from J; bases unmatched to any gene: 9. Germline lookup yields CDR1 MNHNY and CDR2 SVGAGI (reference sequence). Here the CDR3 reads CASRETSGGSEYEQYF. CDR3 bases: TGTGCCAGCAGGGAGACTAGCGGGGGGTCGGAGTACGAGCAGTACTTC.

The chain links TRBV6-6 to TRBJ1-5, with a possible D match to TRBD1 (5 bases). The V and J ends lost 4 bases and 4 bases respectively, with 11 bases between them. Germline CDR1 MNHNY, CDR2 SVGAGI (reference sequence). The CDR3 has 14 amino acids. CDR3 sequence reads: CASSSRQGNQPQHF. The CDR3 DNA reads as TGTGCCAGCAGTTCGAGGCAGGGTAATCAGCCCCAGCATTTT.